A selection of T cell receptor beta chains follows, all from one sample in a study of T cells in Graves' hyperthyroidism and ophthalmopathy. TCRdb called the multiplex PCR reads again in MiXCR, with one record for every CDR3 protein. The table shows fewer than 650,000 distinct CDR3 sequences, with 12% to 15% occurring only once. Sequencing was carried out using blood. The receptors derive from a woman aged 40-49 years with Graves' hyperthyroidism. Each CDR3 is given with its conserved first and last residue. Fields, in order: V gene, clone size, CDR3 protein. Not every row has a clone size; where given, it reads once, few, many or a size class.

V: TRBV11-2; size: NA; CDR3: CASSLGLAGGPPYEQYF
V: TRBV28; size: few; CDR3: CASSSYRANYEQYF
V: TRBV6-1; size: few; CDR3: CASRGQGGSEKLFF
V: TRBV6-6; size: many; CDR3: CASSYGFGYGYTF
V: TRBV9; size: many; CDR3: CASSVASTKDTGELFF
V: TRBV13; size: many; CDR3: CAYVTGTGEEAYEQYF
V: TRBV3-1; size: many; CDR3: CASSHRESPLHF
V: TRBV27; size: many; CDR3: CASSPGTSVGDEQFF
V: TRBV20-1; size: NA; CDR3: CSARSRDYPYEQYF
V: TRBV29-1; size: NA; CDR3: CSVAGGSRTDTQYF
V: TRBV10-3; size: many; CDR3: CAISQGTVPQPQHF
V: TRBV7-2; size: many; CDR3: CASSLRVMNTEAFF
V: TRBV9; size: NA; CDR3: CASSKDSVNEKLFF
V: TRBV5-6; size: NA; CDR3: CASSFAGQGPYEQYF
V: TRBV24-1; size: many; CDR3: CATSGQGASEQYF
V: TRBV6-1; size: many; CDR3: CASSEGLGQGAGYHEQFF
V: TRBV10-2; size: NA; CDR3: CASRSLADEQYF
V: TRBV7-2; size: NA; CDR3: CASSQIGGRAKNIQYF
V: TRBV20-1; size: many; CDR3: CSARDTRTSGYQETQYF
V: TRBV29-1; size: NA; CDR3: CSVEDRNYGYTF
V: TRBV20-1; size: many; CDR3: CSAYQLAGATDTQYF
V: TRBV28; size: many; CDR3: CASSLRQAYTGELFF
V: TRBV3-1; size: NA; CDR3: CASSQTPGAGPDTGELFF
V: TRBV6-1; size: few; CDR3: CASSTQGTSYEQYF
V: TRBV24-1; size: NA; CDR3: CATSDSGAPGNIQYF
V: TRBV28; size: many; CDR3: CASSLLASYGYTF
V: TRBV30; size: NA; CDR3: CAWSGEEPEQFF
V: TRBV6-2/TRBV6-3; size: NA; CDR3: CASSRGQTQYF
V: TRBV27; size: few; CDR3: CASSLYPPAGGPYEQYF
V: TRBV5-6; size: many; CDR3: CASSLPGQGRNEQFF
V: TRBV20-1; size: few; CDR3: CSARDRDRGTGEQYF
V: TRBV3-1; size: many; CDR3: CASSPGTAEAFF
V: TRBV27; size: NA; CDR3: CASSPTPGPRFGTDF
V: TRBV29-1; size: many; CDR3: CSVERGKMNTEAFF
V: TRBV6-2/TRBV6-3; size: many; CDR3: CASSHQQSGTGSNQPQHF